This TCR beta chain emerged from a study of shared clonotypes between healthy human individuals. The CDR3 loop spans 14 amino acids. V lost 5 bases and J lost 10; bases outside the gene matches: 13. Germline V gene sequence: CDR1 MDHEN, CDR2 SYDVKM. Libraries were prepared by immunoSEQ multiplex PCR; TCRdb keeps only in-frame clonotypes and omits some of them. The data hold about 1.1 million clones, with about 80% observed a single time. This clone was detected once. Its antigen is as yet unknown. Regarding the study as a whole: It was observed that approximately 5% of naive CD4 clonotypes were shared across a few donors.

The material sequenced was memory CD4+ T cells from PBMCs. Described subset: CD45RA-negative fraction. The receptor's source is a man aged 18 to 30 in good health. Some clones in this sample may be carry-over from other donors' samples. The chain carries TRBV28 and TRBJ1-1; TRBD1 matches 7 bases. CDR3 sequence reads: CASSVLSDRVRAFF. The CDR3 DNA follows: TGTGCCAGCAGTGTATTATCAGACAGGGTGAGAGCTTTCTTT.